Listed here is a single T cell receptor (beta chain). The source of the sample is a study of blood T cell repertoires in COVID-19. The assay was immunoSEQ multiplex PCR, and TCRdb's table has in-frame clones only and misses some. The data show fewer than 250,000 clones, about four fifths seen once. The specimen sequenced was peripheral blood. This receptor was obtained from a man over 45 with active or convalescent COVID-19.

The DNA for the CDR3 is TGTGCCAGCAGCGTAGGGAGTAGCGGGAGGTTCGAGCAGTACTTC. This gives the protein CASSVGSSGRFEQYF. This chain joins TRBV9 and TRBJ2-7, with TRBD2 identical over 10 bases. The germline V gene encodes CDR1 SGDLS and CDR2 YYNGEE. Trimming at V came to 0 bases and at J to 6 bases, leaving 6 bases not matched to a gene. This CDR3 comprises 15 residues.